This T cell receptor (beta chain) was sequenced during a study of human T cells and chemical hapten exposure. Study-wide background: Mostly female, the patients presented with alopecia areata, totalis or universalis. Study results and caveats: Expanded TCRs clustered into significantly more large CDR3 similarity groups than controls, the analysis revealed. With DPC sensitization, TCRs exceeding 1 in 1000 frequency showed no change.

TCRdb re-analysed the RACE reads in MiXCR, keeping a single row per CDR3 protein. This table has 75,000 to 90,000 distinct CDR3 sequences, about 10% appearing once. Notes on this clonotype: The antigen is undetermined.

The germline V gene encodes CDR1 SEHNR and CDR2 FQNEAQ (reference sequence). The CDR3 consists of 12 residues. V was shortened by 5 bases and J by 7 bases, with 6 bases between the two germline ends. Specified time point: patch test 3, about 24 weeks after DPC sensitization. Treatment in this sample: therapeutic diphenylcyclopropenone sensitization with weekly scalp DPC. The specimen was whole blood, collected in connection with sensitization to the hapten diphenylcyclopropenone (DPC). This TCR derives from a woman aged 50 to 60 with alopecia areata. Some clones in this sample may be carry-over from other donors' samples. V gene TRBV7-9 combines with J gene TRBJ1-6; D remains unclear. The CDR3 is CASSQGNSPLHF. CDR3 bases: TGTGCCAGCAGCCAAGGGAATTCACCCCTCCACTTT. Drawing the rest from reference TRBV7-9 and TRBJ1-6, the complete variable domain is DTGVSQNPRHKITKRGQNVTFRCDPISEHNRLYWYRQTLGQGPEFLTYFQNEAQLEKSRLLSDRFSAERPKGSFSTLEIQRTEQGDSAMYLCASSQGNSPLHFGNGTRLTVT.